Below are 7 T cell receptor beta chains sequenced from a single sample in a study of cytomegalovirus exposure and HLA in healthy donors. PCR primers comprised 60 Vbeta and 13 Jbeta primers. TCRdb's table, derived via immunoSEQ multiplex PCR, lists solely in-frame clones and lacks some. The sample has about 82,000 clones, approximately 90% seen once; the top ten hold around 2.3%. The specimen was PBMCs. Receptors were obtained from a man aged 18-30 years in good health and CMV-seronegative.

The chain has TRBV10-3 and TRBJ2-3; D unclear. The germline V and J ends were trimmed by 7 bases and 3 bases, with 14 bases remaining between them. Germline-derived CDR1 and CDR2 are ENHRY and SYGVKD. The CDR3 totals 14 residues. CDR3 in DNA: TGTGCCATCAAGAGCGCGGAAGGTACAGATACGCAGTATTTT. It translates to CAIKSAEGTDTQYF.

The chain uses TRBV11-1 and TRBJ2-1; D not resolved. This CDR3 has 11 amino acids. V was shortened by 5 bases and J by 9 bases, with 8 bases between the two germline ends. In germline, CDR1 is SGHAT, CDR2 FQDESV (reference sequence). CDR3 in amino acids: CASSAASEQFF. In nucleotides, the CDR3 is TGTGCCAGCAGCGCGGCGAGTGAGCAGTTCTTC. The full variable domain, its missing parts supplied by reference TRBV11-1 and TRBJ2-1, is EAEVAQSPRYKITEKSQAVAFWCDPISGHATLYWYRQILGQGPELLVQFQDESVVDDSQLPKDRFSAERLKGVDSTLKIQPAELGDSAMYLCASSAASEQFFGPGTRLTVL.

The chain combines TRBV6-4 with TRBJ2-3, with 9 bases that match TRBD2. J was trimmed by 2 bases and V by 2 bases; bases with no gene match: 5. CDR3 length: 16 residues. Germline-derived CDR1 and CDR2 are MRHNA and SNTAGT. The CDR3 coding sequence is TGTGCCAGCAGTGACGAGGCTAGCGGGATCACAGATACGCAGTATTTT. Translating gives CASSDEASGITDTQYF.

This clone is a singleton in its sample. The chain carries TRBV28 and TRBJ1-1; D uncertain. Germline loops: CDR1 MDHEN, CDR2 SYDVKM. V lost 0 bases to trimming and J lost 1 base, with 9 bases between them. There are 15 residues in the CDR3. The CDR3 DNA sequence: TGTGCCAGCAGTTTATGGGCGGGCCGGAACACTGAAGCTTTCTTT. It codes for CASSLWAGRNTEAFF.

CDR3 DNA: TGTGCCACCAGCAGAGATCGGGAGAAAAACGACAATGAGCAGTTCTTC. Its translation: CATSRDREKNDNEQFF. The V gene is TRBV15, the J gene TRBJ2-1; the D gene is possibly TRBD2 (6 bases). CDR3 length: 16 amino acids. Germline CDR1 LNHNV, CDR2 YYDKDF (reference sequence). Trimming removed 0 bases from V and 5 bases from J, with 14 bases in between.

The V gene is TRBV7-2, the J gene TRBJ2-1, with D hard to call. Per the germline V gene, CDR1 is SGHTA and CDR2 is FQGNSA. This CDR3 is built from 12 residues. Trimming shortened V by 2 bases and J by 9 bases, and 8 bases separated the two germline ends. In DNA form, the CDR3 reads TGTGCCAGCAGCTTATTCGCGCTTGAGCAGTTCTTC. This gives the protein CASSLFALEQFF. The full variable domain, completed using reference TRBV7-2 and TRBJ2-1, is GAGVSQSPSNKVTEKGKDVELRCDPISGHTALYWYRQSLGQGLEFLIYFQGNSAPDKSGLPSDRFSAERTGGSVSTLTIQRTQQEDSAVYLCASSLFALEQFFGPGTRLTVL.

This sequence joins TRBV28 and TRBJ2-1; a possible D gene is TRBD2 (6 bases). Trimming took 5 bases from V and 2 from J, leaving 16 bases between them. CDR3 length: 16 amino acids. Germline-derived CDR1 and CDR2 are MDHEN and SYDVKM. CDR3 DNA sequence: TGTGCCAGCAGTATACATCAGGGAGGCCCCTACAATGAGCAGTTCTTC. Residues: CASSIHQGGPYNEQFF.